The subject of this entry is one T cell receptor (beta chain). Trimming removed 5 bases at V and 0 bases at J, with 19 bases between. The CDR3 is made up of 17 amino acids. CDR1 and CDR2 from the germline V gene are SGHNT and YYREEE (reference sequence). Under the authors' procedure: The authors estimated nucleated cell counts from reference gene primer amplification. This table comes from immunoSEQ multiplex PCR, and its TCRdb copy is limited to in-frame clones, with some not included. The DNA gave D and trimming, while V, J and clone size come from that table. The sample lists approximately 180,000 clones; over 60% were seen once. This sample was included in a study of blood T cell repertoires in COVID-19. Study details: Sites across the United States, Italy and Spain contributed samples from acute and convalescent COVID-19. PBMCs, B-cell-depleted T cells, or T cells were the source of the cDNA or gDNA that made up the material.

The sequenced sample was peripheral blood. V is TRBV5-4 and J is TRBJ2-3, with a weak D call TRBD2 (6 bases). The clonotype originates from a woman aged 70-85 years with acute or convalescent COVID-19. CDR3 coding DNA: TGTGCCAGCAGGCCTGGGACTCTACGAACCAGCACAGATACGCAGTATTTT. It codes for CASRPGTLRTSTDTQYF.